This TCR beta chain originates from a study of shared clonotypes between healthy human individuals. On the study more broadly: The study drew on a couple of women and a few men aged 18 to 49 as donors. Notes on the study in general: What rarefaction showed was incomplete sorted-subset sequencing despite large depth.

Every one of the donors was a Caucasian adult that lived in Nashville, Tennessee. Points on this clone: Its antigen is unknown.

Trimming shortened V by 1 base and J by 9 bases, and 14 bases separated the two germline ends. Germline-derived CDR1 and CDR2 are SGHRS and YFSETQ. CDR3 length: 14 residues. As processed by the authors: Filtering was not the same, since immunoSEQ gave junction-only sequences without quality scores. Libraries were prepared by immunoSEQ multiplex PCR; TCRdb keeps only in-frame clonotypes and omits some of them. V and J calls and clone size come straight from that table; D and trimming were deduced from the DNA. This table holds about 2,500,000 clones, over 85% found once. This sequence originates from a man aged 18-30 years in good health. The material sequenced was naive CD4+ T cells sorted from blood. Subset of the sample: CD45RA+ positively selected. J is TRBJ1-3 and V is TRBV5-1; a possible D gene is TRBD1 (6 bases). This CDR3 is CASSLPGLGGTIYF. CDR3 nucleotides: TGCGCCAGCAGCTTGCCAGGGTTAGGGGGCACCATATATTTT.